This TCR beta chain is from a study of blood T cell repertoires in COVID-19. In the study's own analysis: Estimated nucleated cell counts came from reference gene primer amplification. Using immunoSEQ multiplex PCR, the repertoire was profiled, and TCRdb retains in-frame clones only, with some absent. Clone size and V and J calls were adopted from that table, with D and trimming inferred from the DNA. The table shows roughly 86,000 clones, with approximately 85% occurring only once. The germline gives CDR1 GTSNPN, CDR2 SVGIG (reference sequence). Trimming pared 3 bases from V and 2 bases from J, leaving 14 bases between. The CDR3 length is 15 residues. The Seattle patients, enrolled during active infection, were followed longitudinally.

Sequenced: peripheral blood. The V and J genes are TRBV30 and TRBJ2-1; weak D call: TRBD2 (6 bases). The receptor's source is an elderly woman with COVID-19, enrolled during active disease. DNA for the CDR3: TGTGCCTGGAGCGGGGGTAGCCGAACCTACAATGAGCAGTTCTTC. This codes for CAWSGGSRTYNEQFF. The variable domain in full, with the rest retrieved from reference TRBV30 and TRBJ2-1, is SQTIHQWPATLVQPVGSPLSLECTVEGTSNPNLYWYRQAAGRGLQLLFYSVGIGQISSEVPQNLSASRPQDRQFILSSKKLLLSDSGFYLCAWSGGSRTYNEQFFGPGTRLTVL.